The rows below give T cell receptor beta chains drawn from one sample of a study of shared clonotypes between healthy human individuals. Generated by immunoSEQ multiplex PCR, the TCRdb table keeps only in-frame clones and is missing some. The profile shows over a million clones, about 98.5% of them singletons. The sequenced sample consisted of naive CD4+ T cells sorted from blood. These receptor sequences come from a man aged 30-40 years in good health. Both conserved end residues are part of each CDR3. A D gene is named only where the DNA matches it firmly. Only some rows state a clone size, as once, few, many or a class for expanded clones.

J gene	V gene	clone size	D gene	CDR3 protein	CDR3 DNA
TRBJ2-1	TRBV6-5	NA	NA	CASRSLGYNEQFF	TGTGCCAGTCGCTCCTTGGGCTACAATGAGCAGTTCTTC
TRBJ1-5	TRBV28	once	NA	CAIGTLSNQPQHF	TGTGCCATCGGGACACTTAGCAATCAGCCCCAGCATTTT
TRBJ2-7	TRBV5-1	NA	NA	CASSLEMGQPHEQYF	TGCGCCAGCAGCTTGGAAATGGGGCAGCCCCACGAGCAGTACTTC
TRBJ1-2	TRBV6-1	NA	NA	CASRGQGNYGYTF	TGTGCCAGCAGAGGGCAGGGGAACTATGGCTACACCTTC
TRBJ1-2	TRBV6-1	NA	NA	CASSEGGYGYTF	TGTGCCAGCAGTGAAGGGGGCTATGGCTACACCTTC
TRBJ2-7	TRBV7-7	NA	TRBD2	CASSLRLAGDFYEQYF	TGTGCTAGCAGCTTACGTCTAGCGGGAGATTTCTACGAGCAGTACTTC
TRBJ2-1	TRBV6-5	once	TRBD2	CASSYYGRAFNEQFF	TGTGCCAGCAGTTACTACGGGAGGGCCTTTAATGAGCAGTTCTTC
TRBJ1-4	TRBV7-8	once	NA	CASSPRRGVNEKLFF	TGTGCCAGCAGCCCCCGGAGGGGAGTTAATGAAAAACTGTTTTTT
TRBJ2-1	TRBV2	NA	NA	CASVDRSEQFF	TGTGCCAGCGTTGATAGGAGTGAGCAGTTCTTC
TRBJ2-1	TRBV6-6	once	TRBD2	CASSGTSGRGNEQFF	TGTGCCAGCAGTGGAACTAGCGGGAGGGGCAATGAGCAGTTCTTC
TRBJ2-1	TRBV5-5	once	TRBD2	CASSLFSLAGASSEQFF	TGTGCCAGCAGCTTGTTCTCCTTAGCGGGAGCCAGCAGCGAGCAGTTCTTC
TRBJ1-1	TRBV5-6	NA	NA	CASSLNAAGAGTEAFF	TGTGCCAGCAGCTTAAATGCAGCAGGGGCGGGCACTGAAGCTTTCTTT
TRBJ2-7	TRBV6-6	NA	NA	CASSRGHLYEQYF	TGTGCCAGCAGTCGGGGACATCTCTACGAGCAGTACTTC
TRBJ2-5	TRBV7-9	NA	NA	CASSLASGGAETQYF	TGTGCCAGCAGCTTAGCGAGTGGGGGAGCAGAGACCCAGTACTTC